This is a list of T cell receptor beta chains from one sample in a study of cytomegalovirus exposure and HLA in healthy donors. Repertoires were generated with immunoSEQ multiplex PCR, while TCRdb's copy carries only in-frame clones and drops some. The data show 110,000 or so clones, about three quarters seen once. Material: PBMCs. All receptors come from a male donor in good health and CMV-seronegative. Both conserved end residues are part of each CDR3. D genes are given only for firm matches. Size is omitted from some rows. Given values are once, few, many or a class for expanded clones.

once	TRBV27	TRBD2	TRBJ2-1	TGTGCCAGCAGTTCTCCGGGACTAGCGATCGATGAGCAGTTCTTC	CASSSPGLAIDEQFF
-	TRBV5-6	-	TRBJ2-1	TGTGCCAGCAGCCCTGGGACTGTACATGAGCAGTTCTTC	CASSPGTVHEQFF
few	TRBV6-1	-	TRBJ1-4	TGTGCCAGCAGTGAAGGGCAGGCAACTAATGAAAAACTGTTTTTT	CASSEGQATNEKLFF
-	TRBV29-1	TRBD2	TRBJ2-3	TGCAGCGTTGCCCTGACTAGCGGGAGGACCCTGGGGGGGCAGTATTTT	CSVALTSGRTLGGQYF
-	TRBV2	TRBD1	TRBJ2-7	TGTGCCAGCTCGTGGTTGGGACAGGGGGCCCTATCCCGCTACGAGCAGTACTTC	CASSWLGQGALSRYEQYF
-	TRBV4-2	TRBD2	TRBJ2-7	TGTGCCAGCAGCCAAGATCTTAGCGGGAGGTCCTACGAGCAGTACTTC	CASSQDLSGRSYEQYF
-	TRBV6-5	-	TRBJ2-5	TGTGCCAGCAGTTACGGGGAGCTAGGAGAGACCCAGTACTTC	CASSYGELGETQYF
-	TRBV27	-	TRBJ1-1	TGTGCCAGCCGTCCGACAGGGAACACTGAAGCTTTCTTT	CASRPTGNTEAFF
-	TRBV27	TRBD1	TRBJ2-1	TGTGCCAGCAGCCGGGACAGGGGGGCGAATGAGCAGTTCTTC	CASSRDRGANEQFF
-	TRBV12-5	-	TRBJ1-2	TGTGCTAGTGGTTTGAGTTCCGGGACAAGCCTTCTTGGCTACACCTTC	CASGLSSGTSLLGYTF
once	TRBV2	TRBD2	TRBJ2-3	TGTGCCAGCTCGGCGGGAGGGGCCATACGCACAGATACGCAGTATTTT	CASSAGGAIRTDTQYF
-	TRBV6-4	-	TRBJ1-3	TGTGCCAGTTCGCCGTTGGCTGGTGGAAACACCATATATTTT	CASSPLAGGNTIYF
-	TRBV2	TRBD2	TRBJ2-4	TGTGCCAGCAGCCTAAACAGGGGACTAGCTTCGGCCAAAAACATTCAGTACTTC	CASSLNRGLASAKNIQYF
once	TRBV7-8	TRBD2	TRBJ2-1	TGTGCCAGCAGCTTAGCCTACAGGGCGGGGCTAGCGGGGGGGCCCAATGAGCAGTTCTTC	CASSLAYRAGLAGGPNEQFF
-	TRBV4-1	-	TRBJ1-2	TGCGCCAGCAGCCAAGGAAGCGGAACTAACTATGGCTACACCTTC	CASSQGSGTNYGYTF
-	TRBV14	-	TRBJ2-7	TGTGCCAGCAGCCAAGATTGGAGCAGATACGAGCAGTACTTC	CASSQDWSRYEQYF
-	TRBV7-3	-	TRBJ2-5	TGTGCCAGCAGCTTAGCTGGGGGCATCGAGACCCAGTACTTC	CASSLAGGIETQYF
few	TRBV5-1	TRBD1	TRBJ2-2	TGCGCCGTTGCCGGGACAGAAAACACCGGGGAGCTGTTTTTT	CAVAGTENTGELFF
-	TRBV6-4	TRBD1	TRBJ2-5	TGTGCCAGCAACCCAACAGGGGTCATTAAACCCCAAGAGACCCAGTACTTC	CASNPTGVIKPQETQYF
-	TRBV7-3	TRBD1	TRBJ2-1	TGTGCCAGCAGCTTAACCCCCCGACAGGGGGCCGATGAGCAGTTCTTC	CASSLTPRQGADEQFF
-	TRBV27	-	TRBJ2-7	TGTGCCAGCAGCCTGGGAGTTGGAGGCGAGCAGTACTTC	CASSLGVGGEQYF
-	TRBV4-1	-	TRBJ2-7	TGCGCCAGCAGCCAAGATCAGAGTAGCTACGGCGAGCAGTACTTC	CASSQDQSSYGEQYF
-	TRBV5-5	-	TRBJ2-7	TGTGCCAGCAGCGAGGCGGAGGGATCCGAGCAGTACTTC	CASSEAEGSEQYF
-	TRBV4-1	TRBD1	TRBJ2-7	TGCGCCAGCAGCCAATGGACAGGGGTCCCTAGATACCACTACGAGCAGTACTTC	CASSQWTGVPRYHYEQYF
-	TRBV9	TRBD1	TRBJ2-7	TGTGCCAGCAGCGTAGACGGGACAGGGGGTCAAACGATGCAGTACTTC	CASSVDGTGGQTMQYF
-	TRBV11-1	TRBD2	TRBJ2-2	TGTGCCAGCAGGAACCCTAGCGGGAGTGGCGCCGGGGAGCTGTTTTTT	CASRNPSGSGAGELFF
-	TRBV4-1	TRBD2	TRBJ2-1	TGCGCCAGCAGCTACCCGGGGGGAGCCTACAATGAGCAGTTCTTC	CASSYPGGAYNEQFF
-	TRBV19	-	TRBJ1-5	TGTGCCAGTAGTATAGATCGGGGACTTGGCAATCAGCCCCAGCATTTT	CASSIDRGLGNQPQHF
few	TRBV28	-	TRBJ2-7	TGTGCCAGCAGTTCCATAGCGGTAACTAACTACGAGCAGTACTTC	CASSSIAVTNYEQYF
once	TRBV28	TRBD2	TRBJ2-7	TGTGCCAGCAGTCCCACGGGGCGGGGGATCTACGAGCAGTACTTC	CASSPTGRGIYEQYF
-	TRBV7-2	-	TRBJ2-5	TGTGCCAGCAGCTTAACTCTGTCTAAAACCCAGTACTTC	CASSLTLSKTQYF
-	TRBV19	TRBD1	TRBJ2-7	TGTGCCAGTAGTATAGCCCCCCAGGGGGCAGGTGAGCAGTACTTC	CASSIAPQGAGEQYF
-	TRBV27	-	TRBJ2-5	TGTGCCACCGCGCGAGGAGGTAGTCAAGAGACCCAGTACTTC	CATARGGSQETQYF
-	TRBV4-1	-	TRBJ1-5	TGCGCCAGCAGCCAAGATCAGGGTCAGCCCCAGCATTTT	CASSQDQGQPQHF
-	TRBV7-2	-	TRBJ1-3	TGTGCCAGCAGCCCGCAGGGATTAAACACCATATATTTT	CASSPQGLNTIYF
-	TRBV7-8	-	TRBJ1-1	TGTGCCAGCAGCCCATCGCGGGCCCGAATGAATATGAACACTGAAGCTTTCTTT	CASSPSRARMNMNTEAFF
-	TRBV7-8	-	TRBJ2-7	TGTGCCAGCAGCCGCGATGACAGGTCGGTCTACGAGCAGTACTTC	CASSRDDRSVYEQYF
-	TRBV10-3	TRBD2	TRBJ2-2	TGTGCCATCAGTGTAACTAGCGGGAGCCGAGGTGGGGGGGAGCTGTTTTTT	CAISVTSGSRGGGELFF
-	TRBV7-2	-	TRBJ1-2	TGTGCCAGCAGCAGACGGGAGGGTAACTATGGCTACACCTTC	CASSRREGNYGYTF
-	TRBV18	-	TRBJ1-4	TGTGCCAGCTCACGGGAGGGTCAGGAAAAACTGTTTTTT	CASSREGQEKLFF
-	TRBV28	TRBD1	TRBJ1-5	TGTGCCAGCAGTTCCCTCAAGGGACAGGGGCCCTGGGGCAATCAGCCCCAGCATTTT	CASSSLKGQGPWGNQPQHF
-	TRBV7-9	-	TRBJ1-1	TGTGCCAGCAGCCCAAATTTGCGAGAGAACACTGAAGCTTTCTTT	CASSPNLRENTEAFF
-	TRBV19	TRBD1	TRBJ1-5	TGTGCCGTCAGGGGGATGGGGAATCAGCCCCAGCATTTT	CAVRGMGNQPQHF
-	TRBV6-1	-	TRBJ1-1	TGTGCCAGCCATACCGGGACATGGCTGAACACTGAAGCTTTCTTT	CASHTGTWLNTEAFF
once	TRBV27	TRBD2	TRBJ2-3	TGTGCCAGCAGTTCAGCGGGATCAGCCCAAGATACGCAGTATTTT	CASSSAGSAQDTQYF
-	TRBV9	-	TRBJ1-3	TGTGCCAGCAGCGTCCTTAGTACCTCTGGAAACACCATATATTTT	CASSVLSTSGNTIYF
few	TRBV6-5	TRBD1	TRBJ1-5	TGTGCCAGCAAGACAGGGGGCAATCAGCCCCAGCATTTT	CASKTGGNQPQHF
-	TRBV27	TRBD2	TRBJ2-3	TGTGCCAGCACCCACCTAGCGGGAGGGACAGATACGCAGTATTTT	CASTHLAGGTDTQYF
-	TRBV5-8	TRBD2	TRBJ2-2	TGTGCCAGCAGCCCGAGCGGGAGTAGTAACACCGGGGAGCTGTTTTTT	CASSPSGSSNTGELFF
-	TRBV10-2	-	TRBJ2-7	TGCGCCAGCAGTGAGTCGAGGAGCTCCTACGAGCAGTACTTC	CASSESRSSYEQYF
-	TRBV9	-	TRBJ2-2	TGTGCCAGCAGCGTAGCCGACAGGAACACCGGGGAGCTGTTTTTT	CASSVADRNTGELFF
-	TRBV7-2	-	TRBJ2-3	TGTGCCAGCAGCTTAGATCGGGGAGCACCCCCGCGAAAGTATTTT	CASSLDRGAPPRKYF
-	TRBV5-1	TRBD1	TRBJ2-7	TGCGCCAGCGGCACAGGGGCTGGGTACGAGCAGTACTTC	CASGTGAGYEQYF
-	TRBV10-1	TRBD1	TRBJ2-2	TGCGCCAGCAGTGAGTGGGGACAGGGGGCCAGGGAGCTGTTTTTT	CASSEWGQGARELFF
once	TRBV4-2	TRBD2	TRBJ2-2	TGTGCCAGCAGCCCCTCCGGGCTAGCGGGAGTTACCGGGGAGCTGTTTTTT	CASSPSGLAGVTGELFF
-	TRBV5-1	TRBD1	TRBJ2-5	TGCGCCAGCAGCAACGGGGACAGCCAAGAGACCCAGTACTTC	CASSNGDSQETQYF
-	TRBV2	-	TRBJ1-1	TGTGCCAGCAGTACCGGACAAATGACTGAAGCTTTCTTT	CASSTGQMTEAFF
-	TRBV7-8	-	TRBJ1-1	TGTGCCAGCAGCTTAGACTCCCAGGTTAACACTGAAGCTTTCTTT	CASSLDSQVNTEAFF